Here is one TCR beta chain with its context. Primers for the PCR totalled 60 Vbeta and 13 Jbeta. Clones were sequenced by immunoSEQ multiplex PCR, and TCRdb holds only the in-frame ones, with some missing. The table has about 180,000 clones, around 70% seen once. Despite likely unrecorded immune exposures, the donors were nominally healthy at the time of sampling. Germline V lookup: CDR1 MDHEN, CDR2 SYDVKM. The CDR3 is made up of 17 amino acids. V gave up 3 bases and J gave up 2 bases; unmatched junction bases: 10. This sample stems from a study of cytomegalovirus exposure and HLA in healthy donors. The chain uses TRBV28 and TRBJ1-2; 9 bases are shared with TRBD1. Sequences were obtained from PBMCs. This TCR came from a male donor in good health and CMV-seronegative. This chain's CDR3 is CASSLWTGVAGNYGYTF. For the CDR3, the DNA is TGTGCCAGCAGTTTGTGGACAGGGGTCGCCGGGAACTATGGCTACACCTTC.